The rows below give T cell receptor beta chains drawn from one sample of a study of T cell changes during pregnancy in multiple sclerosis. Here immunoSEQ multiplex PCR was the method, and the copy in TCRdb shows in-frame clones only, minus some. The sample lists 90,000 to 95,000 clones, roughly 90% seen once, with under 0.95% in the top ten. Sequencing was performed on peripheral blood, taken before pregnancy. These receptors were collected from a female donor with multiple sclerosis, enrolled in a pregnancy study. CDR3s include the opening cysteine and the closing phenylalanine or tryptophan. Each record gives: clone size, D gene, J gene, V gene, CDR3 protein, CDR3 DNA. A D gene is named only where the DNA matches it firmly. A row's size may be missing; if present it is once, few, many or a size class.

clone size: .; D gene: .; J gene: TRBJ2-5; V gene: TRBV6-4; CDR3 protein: CASSDPRSIAKETQYF; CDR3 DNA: TGTGCCAGCAGTGACCCTAGGTCTATCGCTAAAGAGACCCAGTACTTC
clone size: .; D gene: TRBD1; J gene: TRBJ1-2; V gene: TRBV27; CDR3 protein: CASSLKGTGAFNYGYTF; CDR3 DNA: TGTGCCAGCAGTTTAAAAGGGACAGGGGCCTTTAACTATGGCTACACCTTC
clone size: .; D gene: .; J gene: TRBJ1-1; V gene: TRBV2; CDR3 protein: CASRAQGTNTEAFF; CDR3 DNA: TGTGCCAGCAGGGCCCAGGGGACGAACACTGAAGCTTTCTTT
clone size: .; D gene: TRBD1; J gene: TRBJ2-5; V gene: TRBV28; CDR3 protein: CASRSGTVETQYF; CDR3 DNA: TGTGCCAGCAGGTCCGGGACAGTAGAGACCCAGTACTTC
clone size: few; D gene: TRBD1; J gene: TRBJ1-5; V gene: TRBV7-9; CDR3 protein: CASSQTGTGLQDQPQHF; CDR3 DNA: TGTGCCAGCAGCCAGACCGGGACAGGGTTACAGGATCAGCCCCAGCATTTT
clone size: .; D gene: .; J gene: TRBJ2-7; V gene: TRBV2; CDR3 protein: CASILGAGPYEQYF; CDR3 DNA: TGTGCCAGCATTTTAGGGGCGGGACCCTACGAGCAGTACTTC
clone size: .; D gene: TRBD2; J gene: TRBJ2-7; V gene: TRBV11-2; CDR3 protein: CASSFGASGAYEQYF; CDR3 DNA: TGTGCCAGCAGCTTTGGGGCTAGCGGGGCCTACGAGCAGTACTTC
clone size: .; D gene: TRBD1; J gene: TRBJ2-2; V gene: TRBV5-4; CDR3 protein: CASSLLEHTGGTGELFF; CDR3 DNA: TGTGCCAGCAGCTTGCTAGAGCATACAGGGGGCACCGGGGAGCTGTTTTTT
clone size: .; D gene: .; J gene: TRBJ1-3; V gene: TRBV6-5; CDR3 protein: CASSYSAAGDTIYF; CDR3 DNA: TGTGCCAGCAGTTACTCCGCCGCAGGGGACACCATATATTTT
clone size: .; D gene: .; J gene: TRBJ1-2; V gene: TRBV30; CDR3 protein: CAWHPGKFYGYTF; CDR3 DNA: TGTGCCTGGCACCCCGGGAAGTTCTATGGCTACACCTTC
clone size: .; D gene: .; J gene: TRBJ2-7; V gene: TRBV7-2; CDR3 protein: CASSLVQGDSYEQYF; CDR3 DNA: TGTGCCAGCAGCTTAGTACAGGGAGACTCCTACGAGCAGTACTTC
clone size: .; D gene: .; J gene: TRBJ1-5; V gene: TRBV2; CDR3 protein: CASLKTGGFQPQHF; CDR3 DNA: TGTGCCTCGCTCAAGACAGGAGGATTTCAGCCCCAGCATTTT
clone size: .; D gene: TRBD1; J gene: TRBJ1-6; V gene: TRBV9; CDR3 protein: CASSVGQGGNSPLHF; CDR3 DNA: TGTGCCAGCAGCGTTGGACAGGGTGGGAATTCACCCCTCCACTTT
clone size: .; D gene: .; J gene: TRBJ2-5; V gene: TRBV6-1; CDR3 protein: CASSGTIKETQYF; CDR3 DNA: TGTGCCAGCAGTGGGACAATAAAAGAGACCCAGTACTTC
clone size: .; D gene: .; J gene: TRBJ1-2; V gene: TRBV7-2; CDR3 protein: CASSLGEVANYGYTF; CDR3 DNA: TGTGCCAGCAGCTTAGGGGAGGTCGCTAACTATGGCTACACCTTC
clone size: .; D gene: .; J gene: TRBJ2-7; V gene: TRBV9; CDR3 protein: CASSKEPGYEQYF; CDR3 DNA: TGTGCCAGCAGCAAAGAACCAGGTTACGAGCAGTACTTC
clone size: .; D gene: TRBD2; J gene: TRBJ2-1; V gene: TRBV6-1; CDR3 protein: CASSVKTSGGYNEQFF; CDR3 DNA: TGTGCCAGCAGTGTCAAGACTAGCGGGGGGTACAATGAGCAGTTCTTC
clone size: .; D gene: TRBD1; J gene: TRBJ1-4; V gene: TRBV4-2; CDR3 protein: CASSQEGAGQRNEKLFF; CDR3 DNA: TGTGCCAGCAGCCAAGAAGGGGCGGGACAGCGGAATGAAAAACTGTTTTTT
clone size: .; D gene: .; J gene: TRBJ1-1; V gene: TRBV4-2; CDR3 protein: CASSLRTDMNTEAFF; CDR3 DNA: TGTGCCAGCAGCCTCCGGACAGATATGAACACTGAAGCTTTCTTT
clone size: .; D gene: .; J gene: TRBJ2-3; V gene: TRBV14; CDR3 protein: CASSQDYGQPTDTQYF; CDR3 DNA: TGTGCCAGCAGCCAAGATTATGGACAGCCCACAGATACGCAGTATTTT
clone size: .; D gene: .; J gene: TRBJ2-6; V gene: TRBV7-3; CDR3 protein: CASSHLGRIISGANVLTF; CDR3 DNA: TGTGCCAGCAGTCACTTGGGGCGGATTATCTCTGGGGCCAACGTCCTGACTTTC
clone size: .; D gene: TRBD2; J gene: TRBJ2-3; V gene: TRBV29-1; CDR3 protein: CSVELAGGTDTQYF; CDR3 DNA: TGCAGCGTTGAACTAGCGGGGGGCACAGATACGCAGTATTTT
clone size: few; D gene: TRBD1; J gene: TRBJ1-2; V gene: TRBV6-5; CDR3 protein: CASSSGTGIYGYTF; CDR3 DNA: TGTGCCAGCAGTTCCGGGACAGGGATCTATGGCTACACCTTC
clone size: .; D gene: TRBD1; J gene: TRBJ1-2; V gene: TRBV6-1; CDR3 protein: CASSEPGTAYGYTF; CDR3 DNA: TGTGCCAGCAGTGAACCAGGGACAGCCTATGGCTACACCTTC
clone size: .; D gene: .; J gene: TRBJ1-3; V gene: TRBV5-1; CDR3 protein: CASSLDGSSGNTIYF; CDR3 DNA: TGCGCCAGCAGCTTGGACGGTAGCTCTGGAAACACCATATATTTT
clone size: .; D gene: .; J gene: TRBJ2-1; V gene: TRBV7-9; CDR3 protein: CASSPSKSNNEQFF; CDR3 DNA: TGTGCCAGCAGCCCCTCGAAAAGCAACAATGAGCAGTTCTTC
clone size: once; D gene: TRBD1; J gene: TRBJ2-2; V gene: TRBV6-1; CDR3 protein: CASISGQANTGELFF; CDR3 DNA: TGTGCCAGCATATCAGGACAGGCAAACACCGGGGAGCTGTTTTTT
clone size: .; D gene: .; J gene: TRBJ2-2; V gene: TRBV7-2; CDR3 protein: CASSLYFPGELFF; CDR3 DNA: TGTGCCAGCAGCTTATACTTCCCCGGGGAGCTGTTTTTT
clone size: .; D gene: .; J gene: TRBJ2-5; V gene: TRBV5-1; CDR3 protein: CASSLALGAIQETQYF; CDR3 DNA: TGCGCCAGCAGCTTGGCCTTGGGGGCGATCCAAGAGACCCAGTACTTC
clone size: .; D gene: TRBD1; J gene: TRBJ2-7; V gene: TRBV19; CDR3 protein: CASSIGTAYEQYF; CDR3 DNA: TGTGCCAGTAGTATCGGGACAGCCTACGAGCAGTACTTC
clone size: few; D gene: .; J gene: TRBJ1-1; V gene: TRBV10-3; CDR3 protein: CAISEGGTAFF; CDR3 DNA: TGTGCCATCAGTGAAGGGGGTACAGCTTTCTTT
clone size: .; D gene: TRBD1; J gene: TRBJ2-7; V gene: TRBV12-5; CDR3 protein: CASGIGQGAFDEQYF; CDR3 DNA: TGTGCTAGTGGAATAGGACAGGGGGCTTTCGACGAGCAGTACTTC
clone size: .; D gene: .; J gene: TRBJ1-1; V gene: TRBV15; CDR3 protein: CATSRDTYNRENTEAFF; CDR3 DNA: TGTGCCACCAGCAGAGATACCTACAACAGGGAGAACACTGAAGCTTTCTTT
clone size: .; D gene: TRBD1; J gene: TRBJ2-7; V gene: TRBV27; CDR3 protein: CASSHTGGYEQYF; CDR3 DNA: TGTGCCAGCAGTCACACAGGGGGCTACGAGCAGTACTTC
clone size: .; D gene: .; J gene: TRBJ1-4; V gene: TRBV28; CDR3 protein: CASGVEVGNEKLFF; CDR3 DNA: TGTGCCAGCGGGGTGGAGGTCGGAAATGAAAAACTGTTTTTT
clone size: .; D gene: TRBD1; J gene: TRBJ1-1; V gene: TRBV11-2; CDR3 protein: CASSLVDRGLITEAFF; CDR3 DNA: TGTGCCAGCAGCTTAGTGGACAGGGGGCTGATCACTGAAGCTTTCTTT
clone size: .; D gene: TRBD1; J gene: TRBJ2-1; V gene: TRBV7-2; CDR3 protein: CASSLARGRDEQFF; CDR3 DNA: TGTGCCAGCAGCTTAGCGAGGGGGCGGGATGAGCAGTTCTTC
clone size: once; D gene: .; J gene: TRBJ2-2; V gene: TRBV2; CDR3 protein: CASSTTRVTGELFF; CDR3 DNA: TGTGCCAGCAGTACGACTAGAGTTACCGGGGAGCTGTTTTTT
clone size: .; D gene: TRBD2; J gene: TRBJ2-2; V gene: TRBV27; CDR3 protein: CASSLIGGGTGELFF; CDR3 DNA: TGTGCCAGCAGTTTAATTGGCGGGGGGACCGGGGAGCTGTTTTTT
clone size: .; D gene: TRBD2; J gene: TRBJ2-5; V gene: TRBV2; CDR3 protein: CASSPRWRGETQYF; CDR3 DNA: TGTGCCAGCAGTCCGCGATGGCGGGGGGAGACCCAGTACTTC
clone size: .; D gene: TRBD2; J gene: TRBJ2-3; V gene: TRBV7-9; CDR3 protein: CASSRPGTSGGADTQYF; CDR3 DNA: TGTGCCAGCAGCCGTCCCGGGACTAGCGGGGGGGCAGATACGCAGTATTTT
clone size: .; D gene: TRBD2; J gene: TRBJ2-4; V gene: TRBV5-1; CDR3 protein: CASSWEGGSPYIQYF; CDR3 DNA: TGCGCCAGCAGCTGGGAGGGCGGGAGTCCCTACATTCAGTACTTC
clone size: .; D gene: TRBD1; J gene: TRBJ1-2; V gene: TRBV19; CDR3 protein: CASTPTGGLGYGYTF; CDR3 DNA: TGTGCCAGTACCCCGACAGGGGGCCTCGGCTATGGCTACACCTTC
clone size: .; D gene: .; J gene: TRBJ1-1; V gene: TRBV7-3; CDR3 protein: CASSLNPGGTEAFF; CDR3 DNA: TGTGCCAGCAGCTTAAATCCGGGCGGGACTGAAGCTTTCTTT
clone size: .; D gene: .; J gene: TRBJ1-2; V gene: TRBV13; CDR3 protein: CASSLGGLLGSNYGYTF; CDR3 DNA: TGTGCCAGCAGCTTAGGGGGACTTTTGGGGTCTAACTATGGCTACACCTTC
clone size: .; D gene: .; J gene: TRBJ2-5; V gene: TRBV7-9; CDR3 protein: CASSLKGGVQETQYF; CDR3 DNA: TGTGCCAGCAGCTTAAAAGGAGGCGTCCAAGAGACCCAGTACTTC
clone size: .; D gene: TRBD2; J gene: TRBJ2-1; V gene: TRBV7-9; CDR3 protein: CASSYGLAGGLNSYNEQFF; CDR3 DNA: TGTGCCAGCAGCTACGGACTAGCGGGAGGGTTGAACTCCTACAATGAGCAGTTCTTC
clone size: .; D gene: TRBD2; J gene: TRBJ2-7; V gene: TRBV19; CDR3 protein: CASRAGTGGSYEQYF; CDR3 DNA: TGTGCCAGTAGGGCGGGAACGGGAGGCTCCTACGAGCAGTACTTC
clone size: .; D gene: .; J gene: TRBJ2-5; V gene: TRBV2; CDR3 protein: CASSLQETQYF; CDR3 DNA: TGTGCCAGCAGCCTCCAAGAGACCCAGTACTTC
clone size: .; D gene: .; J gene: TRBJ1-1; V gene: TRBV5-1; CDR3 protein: CASSPSAGTAEAFF; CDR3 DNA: TGCGCCAGCAGCCCCTCTGCGGGCACGGCTGAAGCTTTCTTT
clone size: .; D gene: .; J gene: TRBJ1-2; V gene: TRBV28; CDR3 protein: CASSLGSGYGYTF; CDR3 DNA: TGTGCCAGCAGTTTAGGGTCGGGCTATGGCTACACCTTC
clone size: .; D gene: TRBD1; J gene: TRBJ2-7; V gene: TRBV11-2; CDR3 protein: CASSSRGGQGALEQYF; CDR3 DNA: TGTGCCAGCAGCTCTCGGGGTGGACAGGGGGCTCTCGAGCAGTACTTC
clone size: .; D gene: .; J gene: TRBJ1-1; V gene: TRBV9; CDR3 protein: CASSPKAGRYKRITEAFF; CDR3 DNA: TGTGCCAGCAGCCCTAAGGCGGGACGGTATAAAAGGATCACTGAAGCTTTCTTT
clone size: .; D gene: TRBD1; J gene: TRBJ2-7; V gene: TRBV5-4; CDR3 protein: CASSPRQGFPYEQYF; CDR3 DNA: TGTGCCAGCAGCCCCCGACAGGGATTCCCCTACGAGCAGTACTTC
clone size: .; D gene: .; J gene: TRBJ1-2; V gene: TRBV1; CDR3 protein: CTSSRGTGSGYTF; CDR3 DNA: TGCACCAGCAGCAGGGGGACAGGGAGTGGCTACACCTTC
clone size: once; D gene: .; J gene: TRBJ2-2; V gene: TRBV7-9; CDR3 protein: CASSLLSNTGELFF; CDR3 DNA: TGTGCCAGCAGCTTACTCTCGAACACCGGGGAGCTGTTTTTT